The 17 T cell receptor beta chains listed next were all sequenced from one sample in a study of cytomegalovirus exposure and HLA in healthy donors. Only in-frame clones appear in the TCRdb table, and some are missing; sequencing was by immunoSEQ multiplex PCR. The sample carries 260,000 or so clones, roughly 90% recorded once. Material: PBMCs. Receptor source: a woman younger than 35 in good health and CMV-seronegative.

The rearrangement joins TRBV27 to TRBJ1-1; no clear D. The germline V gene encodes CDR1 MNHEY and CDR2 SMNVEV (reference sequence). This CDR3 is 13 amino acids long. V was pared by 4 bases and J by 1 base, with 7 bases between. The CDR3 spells CASSYTANTEAFF. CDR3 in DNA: TGTGCCAGCAGTTACACCGCGAACACTGAAGCTTTCTTT.

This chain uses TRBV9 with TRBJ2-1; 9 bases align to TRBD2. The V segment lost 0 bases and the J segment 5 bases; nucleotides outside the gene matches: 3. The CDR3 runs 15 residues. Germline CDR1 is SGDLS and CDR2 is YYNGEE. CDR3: CASSVVAGVNNEQFF. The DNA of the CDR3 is TGTGCCAGCAGCGTAGTAGCGGGAGTGAACAATGAGCAGTTCTTC.

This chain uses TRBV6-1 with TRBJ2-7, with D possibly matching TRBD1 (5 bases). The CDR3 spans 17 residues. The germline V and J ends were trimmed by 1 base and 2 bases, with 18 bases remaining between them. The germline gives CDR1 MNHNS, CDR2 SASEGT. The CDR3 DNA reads TGTGCCAGCAGTGAAGGGGCTACCAGGCAAGGGGCCTACGAGCAGTACTTC. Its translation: CASSEGATRQGAYEQYF.

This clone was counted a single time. The CDR3 DNA is TGTGCCAGCACCTTCTCAGACAGGGTCGGCAATCAGCCCCAGCATTTT. Protein sequence: CASTFSDRVGNQPQHF. J is TRBJ1-5 and V is TRBV6-6, with TRBD1 matching 7 bases. The germline gives CDR1 MNHNY, CDR2 SVGAGI (reference sequence). The CDR3 covers 16 residues. The V and J ends lost 7 bases and 2 bases, in that order; junction bases with no gene match: 11.

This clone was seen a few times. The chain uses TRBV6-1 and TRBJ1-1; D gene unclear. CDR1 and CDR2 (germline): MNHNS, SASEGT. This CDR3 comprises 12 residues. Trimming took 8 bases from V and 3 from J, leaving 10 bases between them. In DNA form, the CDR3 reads TGTGCCAGCTGTCAACGAGACACTGAAGCTTTCTTT. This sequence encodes CASCQRDTEAFF.

The CDR3: CASRLTGIANYGYTF. As DNA, the CDR3 is TGTGCCAGCAGGCTCACAGGGATCGCTAACTATGGCTACACCTTC. The chain uses TRBV6-5 and TRBJ1-2, with a possible D match to TRBD1 (6 bases). With 6 bases removed from V and 0 bases from J, the gap between germline ends came to 14 bases. The CDR3 sequence is 15 residues long. Germline assignment: CDR1 MNHEY and CDR2 SVGAGI.

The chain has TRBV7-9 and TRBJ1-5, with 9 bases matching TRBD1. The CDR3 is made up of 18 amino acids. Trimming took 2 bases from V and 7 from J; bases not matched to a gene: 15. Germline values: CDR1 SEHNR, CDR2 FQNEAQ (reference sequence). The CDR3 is CASSLSAWDRARGQPQHF. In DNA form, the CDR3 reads TGTGCCAGCAGCTTATCGGCCTGGGACAGGGCGAGGGGGCAGCCCCAGCATTTT.

Here the CDR3 DNA reads TGTGCCAGCAGCTTAGGGAATGGACAGCTCAACGAGCAGTACTTC. Protein sequence: CASSLGNGQLNEQYF. The chain links TRBV7-8 to TRBJ2-7; possibly TRBD1 for D (6 bases). The CDR3 covers 15 residues. Trimming stripped 1 base from V and 5 bases from J, with 15 bases between. The germline V gene has CDR1 SGHVS and CDR2 FQNEAQ.

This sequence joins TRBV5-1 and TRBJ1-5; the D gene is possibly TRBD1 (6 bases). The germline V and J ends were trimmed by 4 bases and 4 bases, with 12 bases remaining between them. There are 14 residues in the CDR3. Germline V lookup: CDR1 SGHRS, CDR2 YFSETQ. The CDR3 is CASSLGGANQPQHF. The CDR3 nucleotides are TGCGCCAGCAGCCTAGGGGGGGCTAATCAGCCCCAGCATTTT.

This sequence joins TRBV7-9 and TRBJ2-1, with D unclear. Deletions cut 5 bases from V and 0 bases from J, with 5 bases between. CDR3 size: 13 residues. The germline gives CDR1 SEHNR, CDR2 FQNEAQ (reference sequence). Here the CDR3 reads CASSPRSYNEQFF. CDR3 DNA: TGTGCCAGCAGCCCCCGCTCCTACAATGAGCAGTTCTTC.

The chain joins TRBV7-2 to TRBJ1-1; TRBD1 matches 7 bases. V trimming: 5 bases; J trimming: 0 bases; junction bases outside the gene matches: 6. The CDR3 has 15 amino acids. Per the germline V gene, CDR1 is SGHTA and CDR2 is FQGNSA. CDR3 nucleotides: TGTGCCAGCAGCCCAGGGGGACAGATGAACACTGAAGCTTTCTTT. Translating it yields CASSPGGQMNTEAFF.

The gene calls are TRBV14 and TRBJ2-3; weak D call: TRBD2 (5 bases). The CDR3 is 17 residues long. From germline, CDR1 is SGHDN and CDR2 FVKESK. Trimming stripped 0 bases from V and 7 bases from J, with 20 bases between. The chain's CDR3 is CASSQDGGEALRHTQYF. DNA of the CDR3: TGTGCCAGCAGCCAAGATGGAGGCGAGGCCCTGCGTCATACGCAGTATTTT.

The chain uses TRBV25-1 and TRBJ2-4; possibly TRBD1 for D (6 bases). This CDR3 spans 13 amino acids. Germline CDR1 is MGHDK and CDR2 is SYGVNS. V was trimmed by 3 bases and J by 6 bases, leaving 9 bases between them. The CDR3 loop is CASSEGRGNIQYF. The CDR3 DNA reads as TGTGCCAGCAGTGAGGGCAGGGGAAACATTCAGTACTTC.

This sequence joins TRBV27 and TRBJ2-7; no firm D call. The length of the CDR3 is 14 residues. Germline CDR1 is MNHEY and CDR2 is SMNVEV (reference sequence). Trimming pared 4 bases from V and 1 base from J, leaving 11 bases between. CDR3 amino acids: CASSSAPGSYEQYF. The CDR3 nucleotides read TGTGCCAGCAGTTCTGCGCCGGGTTCCTACGAGCAGTACTTC.

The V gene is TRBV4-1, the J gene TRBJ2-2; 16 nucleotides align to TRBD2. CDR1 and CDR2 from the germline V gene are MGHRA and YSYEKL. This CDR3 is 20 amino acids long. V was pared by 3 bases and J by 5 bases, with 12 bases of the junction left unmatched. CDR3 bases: TGCGCCAGCAGCCACGCCCCGGGACTAGCGGGAGGGCCTAGGACCGGGGAGCTGTTTTTT. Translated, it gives CASSHAPGLAGGPRTGELFF.

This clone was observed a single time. As DNA, the CDR3 is TGTGCCAGCAGCGAGACTAGCGGGTCGTACGAGCAGTACTTC. Encoded protein: CASSETSGSYEQYF. The rearrangement links TRBV7-9 to TRBJ2-7, with 10 positions matching TRBD2. Per the germline V gene, CDR1 is SEHNR and CDR2 is FQNEAQ (reference sequence). The CDR3 is made up of 14 amino acids. V was pared by 5 bases and J by 4 bases, with 5 bases of the junction left unmatched.

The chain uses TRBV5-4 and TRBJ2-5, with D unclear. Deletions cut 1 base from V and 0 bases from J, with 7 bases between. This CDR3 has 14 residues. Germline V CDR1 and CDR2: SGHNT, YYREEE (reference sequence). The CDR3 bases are TGTGCCAGCAGCTTGTTAACTAACCAAGAGACCCAGTACTTC. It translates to CASSLLTNQETQYF. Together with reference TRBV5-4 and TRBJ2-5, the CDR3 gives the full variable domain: ETGVTQSPTHLIKTRGQQVTLRCSSQSGHNTVSWYQQALGQGPQFIFQYYREEENGRGNFPPRFSGLQFPNYSSELNVNALELDDSALYLCASSLLTNQETQYFGPGTRLLVL.